A selection of T cell receptor beta chains follows, all from one sample in a study of blood T cell repertoires in COVID-19. TCRdb's copy holds only in-frame clones and misses some; the assay was immunoSEQ multiplex PCR. The table lists 100,000 to 150,000 clones, about 89% of them singletons, with approximately 10% in the top ten. The source material was peripheral blood. Every receptor here comes from a woman in her 70s with COVID-19, enrolled during active disease. CDR3s include the opening cysteine and the closing phenylalanine or tryptophan. Fields, in order: CDR3 length, D gene, clone size, V gene, J gene, CDR3 protein, CDR3 DNA. The D gene is left open where the match is weak. The size entry is marked missing in some rows and otherwise reads once, few, many or a size class.

16	-	-	TRBV18	TRBJ1-1	CASSLTSGTYYTEAFF	TGTGCCAGCTCACTAACTTCCGGGACATACTATACTGAAGCTTTCTTT
16	-	few	TRBV5-6	TRBJ2-5	CASSRGVADYQETQYF	TGTGCCAGCAGCCGTGGAGTAGCGGATTACCAAGAGACCCAGTACTTC
13	-	-	TRBV27	TRBJ2-2	CASSLSGTGELFF	TGTGCCAGCAGTTTATCGGGGACTGGGGAGCTGTTTTTT
14	-	-	TRBV6-5	TRBJ1-1	CASIWGPGNTEAFF	TGTGCCAGCATCTGGGGGCCCGGGAACACTGAAGCTTTCTTT
14	-	-	TRBV20-1	TRBJ1-1	CSASGLTSDTEAFF	TGCAGTGCTAGTGGTCTTACCAGCGACACTGAAGCTTTCTTT
14	TRBD1	-	TRBV6-5	TRBJ1-2	CASSPPGTGHGYTF	TGTGCCAGCAGCCCGCCCGGGACAGGTCATGGCTACACCTTC
10	TRBD1	-	TRBV19	TRBJ1-4	CASLTGTAVF	TGTGCCAGTTTAACCGGGACAGCAGTTTTT
14	TRBD2	once	TRBV27	TRBJ2-1	CASRPAGGRNEQFF	TGTGCCAGCAGGCCAGCGGGGGGGAGGAATGAGCAGTTCTTC
13	TRBD2	-	TRBV27	TRBJ2-1	CASSKGLGHEQFF	TGTGCCAGCAGTAAGGGACTAGGGCATGAGCAGTTCTTC
16	-	-	TRBV6-6	TRBJ1-5	CASRPTQGMGNQPQHF	TGTGCCAGCAGACCCACGCAGGGTATGGGCAATCAGCCCCAGCATTTT
15	TRBD2	-	TRBV7-6	TRBJ2-1	CASSLATSLYNEQFF	TGTGCCAGCAGCTTAGCGACTAGCTTGTACAATGAGCAGTTCTTC
16	TRBD1	once	TRBV2	TRBJ1-6	CASSDRLGQGSSPLHF	TGTGCCAGCAGTGATAGGCTGGGACAGGGTAGTTCACCCCTCCACTTT
15	-	-	TRBV21-1	TRBJ1-2	CASSSRGGAVYGYTF	TGTGCCAGCAGCTCGCGGGGAGGGGCCGTCTATGGCTACACCTTC
15	-	-	TRBV5-1	TRBJ1-2	CASSLGQSFNYGYTF	TGCGCCAGCAGCTTGGGTCAGTCATTTAACTATGGCTACACCTTC
14	-	-	TRBV7-2	TRBJ2-2	CASSRDLISGELFF	TGTGCCAGCAGCCGGGACTTAATTTCCGGGGAGCTGTTTTTT
14	-	-	TRBV9	TRBJ2-1	CASKREIHYNEQFF	TGTGCCAGCAAGCGCGAGATCCACTACAATGAGCAGTTCTTC
17	TRBD1	once	TRBV18	TRBJ2-5	CASSPSIPGGFGETQYF	TGTGCCAGCTCACCAAGTATCCCAGGGGGCTTCGGGGAGACCCAGTACTTC
15	-	-	TRBV11-1	TRBJ2-5	CASSTSTGRGETQYF	TGTGCCAGCTCAACGAGCACAGGGAGGGGCGAGACCCAGTACTTC
15	TRBD2	-	TRBV11-2	TRBJ2-5	CASSLDGGEVETQYF	TGTGCCAGCAGCTTAGACGGGGGGGAGGTAGAGACCCAGTACTTC
16	-	-	TRBV28	TRBJ1-3	CASTRSGGSTGNTIYF	TGTGCCAGCACACGAAGCGGGGGTAGCACTGGAAACACCATATATTTT
14	-	once	TRBV6-1	TRBJ1-2	CASSEGAGYEGYTF	TGTGCCAGCAGTGAAGGGGCAGGGTATGAAGGCTACACCTTC
14	-	-	TRBV19	TRBJ1-5	CASSILSGDLPQHF	TGTGCCAGTAGTATACTGTCAGGGGACCTGCCCCAGCATTTT
16	-	-	TRBV9	TRBJ2-2	CASNNKRAGNTGELFF	TGTGCCAGCAACAACAAGCGGGCCGGAAACACCGGGGAGCTGTTTTTT
16	TRBD1	-	TRBV30	TRBJ1-6	CAWTIWGDSHNSPLHF	TGTGCCTGGACCATTTGGGGGGACAGCCATAATTCACCCCTCCACTTT
14	-	-	TRBV18	TRBJ2-3	CASSPGGRTDTQYF	TGTGCCAGCTCACCAGGGGGCCGCACAGATACGCAGTATTTT
14	TRBD1	-	TRBV5-4	TRBJ1-1	CASSIQGADTEAFF	TGTGCCAGCAGCATACAGGGGGCGGACACTGAAGCTTTCTTT
13	-	-	TRBV6-4	TRBJ1-1	CASSAGVNTEAFF	TGTGCCAGCAGTGCGGGGGTGAACACTGAAGCTTTCTTT
11	-	-	TRBV6-5	TRBJ2-4	CASGRENIQYF	TGTGCCAGCGGCCGGGAGAACATTCAGTACTTC
15	-	-	TRBV3-1/TRBV3-2	TRBJ1-2	CASSHFELRSGGYTF	TGTGCCAGCAGCCACTTCGAGCTCCGAAGCGGTGGCTACACCTTC
11	-	-	TRBV29-1	TRBJ2-1	CSVNTNNEQFF	TGCAGCGTAAACACCAACAATGAGCAGTTCTTC